Described below is a single TCR beta chain sequence and its context. Its antigen remains unknown. The library targeted TCRbeta and was prepared with unique molecular identifiers. TCRdb re-called the PCR reads with MiXCR, one entry per CDR3 protein. The profile shows 700,000 to 950,000 distinct CDR3 sequences, roughly 15% of them singletons. The CDR3 runs to 18 residues. The data stem from a study of T-cell reconstitution after alpha-beta-depleted transplantation in children. Findings and limits, study-wide: At one year after transplant, newly produced T cells mostly accounted for T-cell counts and diversity. Several patients had high TCRbeta diversity at day 60; it came from surviving recipient T cells and thymic progenitors. In patients about two months after transplant, alpha-beta T cells reportedly arose from several hundred expanded graft clones.

This clonotype was obtained from a male patient aged 10-17 years who had a stem cell transplant for acute lymphoblastic leukemia, so the T cells may come from the graft donor. V is TRBV1 and J is TRBJ2-1; the table names TRBD2, a call not compared with the DNA. TRBV1 is classified as a pseudogene. Sequencing used PBMCs, mostly from graft donor cells, obtained 360 days after TCRalphabeta/CD19-depleted stem cell transplant. The CDR3 DNA sequence: TGCACCAGCAGCCAAGATTTCGTGACTAGCTGCCTTTACAATGAGCAGTTCTTC. It encodes CTSSQDFVTSCLYNEQFF.